This T cell receptor beta chain is drawn from a study of T cells in Graves' hyperthyroidism and ophthalmopathy. Study context: The initial diagnosis was the point when peripheral blood was collected, ahead of any treatment. Study-wide results and caveats: Within blood appeared most thyroid clonotypes that had expanded above 0.001.

Many counts were recorded for this clonotype. The antigen remains undetermined. The TCR beta CDR3 regions underwent amplification using RNA transcripts as the source. Primed by the HTBI set, a first-round RT-PCR was run on the TCR CDR3. TCRdb re-called the multiplex PCR reads through MiXCR, storing one row per CDR3 protein. The table lists under 550,000 distinct CDR3 sequences, about 20% of them singletons, with roughly 44% in the top ten. The CDR3 totals 13 residues. Germline V gene data show CDR1 as MNHNS and CDR2 as SASEGT. V trimming: 6 bases; J trimming: 7 bases; junction bases outside the gene matches: 5.

This TCR derives from a man aged 35-49 years with Graves' ophthalmopathy. The specimen sequenced was blood. The chain recombines TRBV6-1 with TRBJ2-1; 8 nucleotides agree with TRBD1. CDR3 protein: CASRPGQANEQFF. As DNA, the CDR3 is TGTGCCAGCAGACCGGGACAGGCTAATGAGCAGTTCTTC.